A selection of T cell receptor beta chains follows, all from one sample in a study of blood T cell repertoires in COVID-19. TCRdb's table, derived via immunoSEQ multiplex PCR, lists solely in-frame clones and lacks some. The repertoire holds tens of thousands of clones, with about four fifths as singletons. Sequencing was performed on peripheral blood. Receptors were obtained from a woman older than 75 with active or convalescent COVID-19. The CDR3 runs from the conserved cysteine through the conserved F or W. Clone size is not always given. Where it is, it says once, few, many or a class for expanded clones.

CDR3aa: CASSTTQNTEAFF
abundance: few
v_gene: TRBV7-3
j_gene: TRBJ1-1

CDR3aa: CASSRGTGNQPQHF
abundance: .
v_gene: TRBV5-1
j_gene: TRBJ1-5

CDR3aa: CASSYTGEYSPLHF
abundance: .
v_gene: TRBV6-2/TRBV6-3
j_gene: TRBJ1-6

CDR3aa: CASSLVADSTYEQYF
abundance: .
v_gene: TRBV7-6
j_gene: TRBJ2-7

CDR3aa: CASSPDRVYGYTF
abundance: .
v_gene: TRBV27
j_gene: TRBJ1-2

CDR3aa: CASSFVGTGNSYEQYF
abundance: .
v_gene: TRBV7-2
j_gene: TRBJ2-7

CDR3aa: CASSLRPPLAGPPDTQYF
abundance: .
v_gene: TRBV13
j_gene: TRBJ2-3

CDR3aa: CASNRGQNQPQHF
abundance: .
v_gene: TRBV6-5
j_gene: TRBJ1-5

CDR3aa: CASSLGAAAQETQYF
abundance: .
v_gene: TRBV7-7
j_gene: TRBJ2-5

CDR3aa: CASSQAGVGYNEQFF
abundance: .
v_gene: TRBV5-1
j_gene: TRBJ2-1

CDR3aa: CASRPPGSSYNEQFF
abundance: .
v_gene: TRBV7-2
j_gene: TRBJ2-1

CDR3aa: CASSSRLESPLHF
abundance: .
v_gene: TRBV5-1
j_gene: TRBJ1-6

CDR3aa: CASSPPDRGETQYF
abundance: .
v_gene: TRBV18
j_gene: TRBJ2-5

CDR3aa: CASRKTGSNTEAFF
abundance: few
v_gene: TRBV28
j_gene: TRBJ1-1

CDR3aa: CAWSVRRGADTQYF
abundance: .
v_gene: TRBV30
j_gene: TRBJ2-3

CDR3aa: CASSTAPQAPLHF
abundance: few
v_gene: TRBV12-3/TRBV12-4
j_gene: TRBJ1-6

CDR3aa: CASSRTGNYGYTF
abundance: .
v_gene: TRBV11-2
j_gene: TRBJ1-2

CDR3aa: CASSGGNDILTYEQYF
abundance: .
v_gene: TRBV2
j_gene: TRBJ2-7

CDR3aa: CASSLSGSNTEAFF
abundance: .
v_gene: TRBV7-9
j_gene: TRBJ1-1

CDR3aa: CASSPRLAGDGETQYF
abundance: .
v_gene: TRBV7-8
j_gene: TRBJ2-5

CDR3aa: CASSPTRGLMNTEAFF
abundance: .
v_gene: TRBV18
j_gene: TRBJ1-1

CDR3aa: CASSSHAGSPYSNQPQHF
abundance: .
v_gene: TRBV7-2
j_gene: TRBJ1-5

CDR3aa: CASSEWRTEAFF
abundance: .
v_gene: TRBV6-1
j_gene: TRBJ1-1

CDR3aa: CASSEQGGSPLHF
abundance: .
v_gene: TRBV2
j_gene: TRBJ1-6

CDR3aa: CASSHNLVPGQNTEAFF
abundance: .
v_gene: TRBV23-1
j_gene: TRBJ1-1

CDR3aa: CASSVGRGETQYF
abundance: .
v_gene: TRBV9
j_gene: TRBJ2-5

CDR3aa: CASSQVTGPGANVLTF
abundance: few
v_gene: TRBV3-1/TRBV3-2
j_gene: TRBJ2-6

CDR3aa: CASTSTRGRTEAFF
abundance: .
v_gene: TRBV2
j_gene: TRBJ1-1

CDR3aa: CASSVEVGRRIYF
abundance: .
v_gene: TRBV9
j_gene: TRBJ1-3

CDR3aa: CAISDQGQVFSGANVLTF
abundance: few
v_gene: TRBV10-3
j_gene: TRBJ2-6

CDR3aa: CSVEKGTGDLSYEQYF
abundance: .
v_gene: TRBV29-1
j_gene: TRBJ2-7

CDR3aa: CASSPGGQGADTQYF
abundance: .
v_gene: TRBV7-2
j_gene: TRBJ2-3

CDR3aa: CASSENSWTGELFF
abundance: few
v_gene: TRBV25-1
j_gene: TRBJ2-2

CDR3aa: CAWRAGSYGYTF
abundance: .
v_gene: TRBV30
j_gene: TRBJ1-2

CDR3aa: CASSFGGQGRSPLHF
abundance: .
v_gene: TRBV27
j_gene: TRBJ1-6

CDR3aa: CAWGPGQGGYEQYF
abundance: .
v_gene: TRBV30
j_gene: TRBJ2-7

CDR3aa: CASSYSSEGADEQFF
abundance: .
v_gene: TRBV6-6
j_gene: TRBJ2-1